This TCR beta chain was observed in a study of T cell changes during pregnancy in multiple sclerosis. This table comes from immunoSEQ multiplex PCR, and its TCRdb copy is limited to in-frame clones, with some not included. Among some 80,000 clones, roughly nine tenths were seen once, and the ten largest hold approximately 2.5%. Germline V gene sequence: CDR1 KGHSH, CDR2 LQKENI. This CDR3 has 12 amino acids. With 3 bases removed from V and 0 bases from J, the gap between germline ends came to 3 bases. This sequence originates from a female donor with multiple sclerosis, enrolled in a pregnancy study. The sequences come from peripheral blood, collected in the first trimester of pregnancy. V usage is TRBV18 and J usage is TRBJ2-7; D is unresolved. The CDR3 DNA reads as TGTGCCAGCTCACCTAACTCCTACGAGCAGTACTTC. Protein: CASSPNSYEQYF. The variable domain in full, with the rest retrieved from reference TRBV18 and TRBJ2-7, is NAGVMQNPRHLVRRRGQEARLRCSPMKGHSHVYWYRQLPEEGLKFMVYLQKENIIDESGMPKERFSAEFPKEGPSILRIQQVVRGDSAAYFCASSPNSYEQYFGPGTRLTVT.